One and the same sample provided the 3 T cell receptor beta chains below, sequenced in a study of OX40 agonist ivuxolimab in advanced cancers. Data came from immunoSEQ multiplex PCR; TCRdb stores just in-frame clones and leaves some out. The sample carries some 50,000 clones, 85% to 90% recorded once. The source was CD4+ or CD8+ T cells sorted from blood, collected in a trial of the OX40 agonist ivuxolimab. These receptors all come from an adult with an advanced solid tumor such as melanoma, head and neck, liver or kidney cancer.

V and J are TRBV1 and TRBJ2-3; TRBD1 is taken as the D call from the table, unchecked against the DNA. TRBV1 represents a pseudogene. This CDR3 spans 18 amino acids. The CDR3 reads CTSSDMAGTTTSTDTQYF. The CDR3 coding sequence is TGCACCAGCAGCGATATGGCCGGGACAACGACTAGCACAGATACGCAGTATTTT.

V and J are TRBV7-9 and TRBJ2-7; D is ambiguous. The CDR3 length is 13 residues. Trimming removed 4 bases at V and 0 bases at J, with 7 bases between. CDR1 is SEHNR and CDR2 is FQNEAQ in the germline V gene (reference sequence). The CDR3 loop reads CASSWHSSYEQYF. The CDR3 DNA sequence: TGTGCCAGCAGCTGGCACAGCTCCTACGAGCAGTACTTC.

By share, this clone counts as medium-sized. The genes are TRBV21-1 and TRBJ2-7; TRBD1 is taken as the D call from the table, unchecked against the DNA. TRBV21-1 is noted as a pseudogene. The CDR3 is 13 amino acids. CDR3 in amino acids: CASSKEGRDEQYF. The CDR3 DNA reads as TGTGCCAGCAGCAAAGAGGGCAGGGACGAGCAGTACTTC.